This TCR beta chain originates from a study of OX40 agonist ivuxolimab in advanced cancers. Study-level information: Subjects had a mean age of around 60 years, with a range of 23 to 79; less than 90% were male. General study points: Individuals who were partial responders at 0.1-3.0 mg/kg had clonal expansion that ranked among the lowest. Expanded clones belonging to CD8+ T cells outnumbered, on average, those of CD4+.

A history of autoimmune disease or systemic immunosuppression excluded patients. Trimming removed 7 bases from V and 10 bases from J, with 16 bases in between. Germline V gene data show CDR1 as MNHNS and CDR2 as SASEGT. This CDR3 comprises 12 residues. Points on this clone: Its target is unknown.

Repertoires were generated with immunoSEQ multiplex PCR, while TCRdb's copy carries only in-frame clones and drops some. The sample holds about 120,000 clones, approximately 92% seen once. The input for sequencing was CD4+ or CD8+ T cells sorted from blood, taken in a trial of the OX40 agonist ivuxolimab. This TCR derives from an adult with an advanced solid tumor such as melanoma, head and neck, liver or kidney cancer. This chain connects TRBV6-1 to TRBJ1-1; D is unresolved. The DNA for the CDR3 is TGTGCCAGCAATTCCGCCCTCCAAGGAGCTTTCTTT. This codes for CASNSALQGAFF.